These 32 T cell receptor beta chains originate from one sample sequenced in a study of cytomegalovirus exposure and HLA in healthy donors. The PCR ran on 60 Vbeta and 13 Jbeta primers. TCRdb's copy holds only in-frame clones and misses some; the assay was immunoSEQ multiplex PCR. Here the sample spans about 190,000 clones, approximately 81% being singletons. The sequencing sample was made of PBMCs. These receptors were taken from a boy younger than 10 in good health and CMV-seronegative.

DNA for the CDR3: TGCGCCAGCACATCCAAGGGACAGGGGAATTCACCCCTCCACTTT. Translating gives CASTSKGQGNSPLHF. The V gene is TRBV5-1, the J gene TRBJ1-6; 10 bases line up with TRBD1. V lost 6 bases to trimming and J lost 7 bases; unmatched junction nucleotides: 7. Per the germline V gene, CDR1 is SGHRS and CDR2 is YFSETQ. This CDR3 has 15 residues.

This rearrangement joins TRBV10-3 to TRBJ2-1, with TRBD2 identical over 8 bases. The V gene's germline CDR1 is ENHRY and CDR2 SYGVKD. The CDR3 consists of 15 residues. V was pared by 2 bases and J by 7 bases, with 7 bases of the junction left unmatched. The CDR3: CAISETSGATNEQFF. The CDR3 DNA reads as TGTGCCATCAGTGAGACTAGCGGAGCGACGAATGAGCAGTTCTTC.

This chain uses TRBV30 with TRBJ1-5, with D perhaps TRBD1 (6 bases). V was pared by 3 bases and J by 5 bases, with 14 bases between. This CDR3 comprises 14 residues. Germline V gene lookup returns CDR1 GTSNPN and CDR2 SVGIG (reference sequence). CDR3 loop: CAWSPGGPDQPQHF. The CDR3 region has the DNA TGTGCCTGGAGCCCGGGGGGGCCCGATCAGCCCCAGCATTTT.

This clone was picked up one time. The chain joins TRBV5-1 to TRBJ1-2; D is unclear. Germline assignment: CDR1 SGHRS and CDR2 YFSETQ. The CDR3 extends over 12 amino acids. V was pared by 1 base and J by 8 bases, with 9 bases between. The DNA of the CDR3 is TGCGCCAGCAGCTTGCGTGAGGAAGGCTACACCTTC. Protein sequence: CASSLREEGYTF. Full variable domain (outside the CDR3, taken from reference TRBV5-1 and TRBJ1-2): KAGVTQTPRYLIKTRGQQVTLSCSPISGHRSVSWYQQTPGQGLQFLFEYFSETQRNKGNFPGRFSGRQFSNSRSEMNVSTLELGDSALYLCASSLREEGYTFGSGTRLTVV.

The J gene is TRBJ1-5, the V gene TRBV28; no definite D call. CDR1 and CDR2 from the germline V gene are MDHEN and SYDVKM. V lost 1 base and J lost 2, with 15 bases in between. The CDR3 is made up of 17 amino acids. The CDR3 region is CASSLSGLGKGNQPQHF. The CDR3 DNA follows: TGTGCCAGCAGTTTATCCGGGTTAGGTAAGGGCAATCAGCCCCAGCATTTT. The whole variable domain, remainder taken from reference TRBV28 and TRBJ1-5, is DVKVTQSSRYLVKRTGEKVFLECVQDMDHENMFWYRQDPGLGLRLIYFSYDVKMKEKGDIPEGYSVSREKKERFSLILESASTNQTSMYLCASSLSGLGKGNQPQHFGDGTRLSIL.

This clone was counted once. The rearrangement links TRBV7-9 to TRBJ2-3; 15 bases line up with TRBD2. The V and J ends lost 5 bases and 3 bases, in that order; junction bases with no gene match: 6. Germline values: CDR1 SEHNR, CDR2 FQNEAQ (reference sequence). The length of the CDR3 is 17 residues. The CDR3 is CASSAGTSGGYTDTQYF. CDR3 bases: TGTGCCAGCAGCGCCGGGACTAGCGGGGGGTATACAGATACGCAGTATTTT.

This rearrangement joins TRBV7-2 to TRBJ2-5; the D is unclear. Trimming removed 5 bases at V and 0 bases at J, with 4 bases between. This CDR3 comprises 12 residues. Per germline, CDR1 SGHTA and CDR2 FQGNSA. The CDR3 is CASSQYQETQYF. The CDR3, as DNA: TGTGCCAGCAGCCAGTACCAAGAGACCCAGTACTTC.

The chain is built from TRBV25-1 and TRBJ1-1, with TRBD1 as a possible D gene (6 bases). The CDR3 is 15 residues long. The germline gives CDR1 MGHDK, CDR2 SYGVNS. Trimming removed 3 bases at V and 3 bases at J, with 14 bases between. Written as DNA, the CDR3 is TGTGCCAGCAGTGACCCAGGGGAGGGCGACACTGAAGCTTTCTTT. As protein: CASSDPGEGDTEAFF. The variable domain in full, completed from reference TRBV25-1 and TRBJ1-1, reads EADIYQTPRYLVIGTGKKITLECSQTMGHDKMYWYQQDPGMELHLIHYSYGVNSTEKGDLSSESTVSRIRTEHFPLTLESARPSHTSQYLCASSDPGEGDTEAFFGQGTRLTVV.

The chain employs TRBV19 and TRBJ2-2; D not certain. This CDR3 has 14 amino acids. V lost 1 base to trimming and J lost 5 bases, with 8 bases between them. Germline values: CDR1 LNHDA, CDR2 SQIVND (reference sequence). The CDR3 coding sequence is TGTGCCAGTAGTATAGGAACACAGACCGGGGAGCTGTTTTTT. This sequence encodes CASSIGTQTGELFF.

The CDR3 DNA reads as TGTGCCAGCAGTCCCGACGGGACAGCGGATGAAAAACTGTTTTTT. It translates to CASSPDGTADEKLFF. This chain connects TRBV28 to TRBJ1-4, with 7 bases aligning to TRBD1. CDR1 is MDHEN and CDR2 is SYDVKM in the germline V gene. J lost 6 bases, V lost 5 bases, and 9 bases had no gene match. There are 15 residues in the CDR3.

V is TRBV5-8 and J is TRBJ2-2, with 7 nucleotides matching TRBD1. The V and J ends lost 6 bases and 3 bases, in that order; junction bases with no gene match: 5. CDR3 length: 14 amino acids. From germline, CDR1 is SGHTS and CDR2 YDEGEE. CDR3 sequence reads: CASKQGPYTGELFF. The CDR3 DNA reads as TGTGCCAGCAAACAGGGGCCATACACCGGGGAGCTGTTTTTT.

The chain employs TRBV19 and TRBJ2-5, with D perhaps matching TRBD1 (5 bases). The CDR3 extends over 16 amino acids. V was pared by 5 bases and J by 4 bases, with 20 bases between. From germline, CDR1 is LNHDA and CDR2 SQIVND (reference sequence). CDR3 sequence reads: CASSLLPGLGVETQYF. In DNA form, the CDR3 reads TGTGCCAGTAGTCTCCTACCGGGCCTAGGGGTAGAGACCCAGTACTTC.

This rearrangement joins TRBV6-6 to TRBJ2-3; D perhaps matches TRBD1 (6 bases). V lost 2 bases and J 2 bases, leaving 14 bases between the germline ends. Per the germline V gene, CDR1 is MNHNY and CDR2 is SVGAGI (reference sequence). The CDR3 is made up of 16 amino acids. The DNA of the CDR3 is TGTGCCAGCAGTTACCCCGGACAGAAACTCACAGATACGCAGTATTTT. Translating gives CASSYPGQKLTDTQYF.

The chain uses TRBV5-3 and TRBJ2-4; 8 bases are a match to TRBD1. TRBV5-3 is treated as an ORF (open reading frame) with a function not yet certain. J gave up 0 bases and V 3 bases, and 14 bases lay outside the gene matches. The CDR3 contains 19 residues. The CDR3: CARSSARTTGGLAKNIQYF. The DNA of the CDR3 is TGTGCCAGAAGCTCCGCCAGGACCACAGGGGGGCTAGCCAAAAACATTCAGTACTTC.

The CDR3 nucleotides are TGTGCCAGCAGTGCATACAGGGCGAACGGGGAGCTGTTTTTT. Translated, it gives CASSAYRANGELFF. The chain joins TRBV6-1 to TRBJ2-2, with a possible D match to TRBD1 (6 bases). CDR1 is MNHNS and CDR2 is SASEGT in the germline V gene. V was clipped by 4 bases and J by 7 bases, with 13 bases between them. The CDR3 runs to 14 residues.

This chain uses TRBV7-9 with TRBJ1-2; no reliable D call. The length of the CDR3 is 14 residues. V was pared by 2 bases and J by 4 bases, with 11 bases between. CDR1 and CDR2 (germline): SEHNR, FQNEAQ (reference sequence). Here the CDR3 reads CASSLSTALYGYTF. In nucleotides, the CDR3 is TGTGCCAGCAGCTTAAGTACAGCCCTCTATGGCTACACCTTC.

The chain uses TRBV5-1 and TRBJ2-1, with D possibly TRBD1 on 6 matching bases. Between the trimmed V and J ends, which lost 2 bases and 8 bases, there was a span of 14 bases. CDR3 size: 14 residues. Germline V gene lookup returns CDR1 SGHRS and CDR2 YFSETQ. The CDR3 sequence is CASSFEGKGDEQFF. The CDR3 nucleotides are TGCGCCAGCAGCTTCGAGGGGAAGGGGGATGAGCAGTTCTTC.

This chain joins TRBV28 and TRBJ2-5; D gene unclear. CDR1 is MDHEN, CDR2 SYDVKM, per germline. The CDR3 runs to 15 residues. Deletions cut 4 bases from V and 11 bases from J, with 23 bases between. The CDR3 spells CASSSFPASQNGQYF. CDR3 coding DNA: TGTGCCAGCAGTTCGTTCCCCGCCAGCCAAAACGGGCAGTACTTC.

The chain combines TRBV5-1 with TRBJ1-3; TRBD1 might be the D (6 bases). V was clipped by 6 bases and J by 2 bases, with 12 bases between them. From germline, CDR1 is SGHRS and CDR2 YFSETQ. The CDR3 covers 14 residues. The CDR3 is CASTSGVPGNTIYF. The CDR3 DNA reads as TGCGCCAGCACCTCAGGGGTCCCTGGAAACACCATATATTTT.

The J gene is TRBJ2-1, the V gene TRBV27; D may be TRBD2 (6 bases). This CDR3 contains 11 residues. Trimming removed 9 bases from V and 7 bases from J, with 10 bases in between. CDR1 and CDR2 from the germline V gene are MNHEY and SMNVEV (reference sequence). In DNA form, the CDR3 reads TGTGCCAGTACCCGGGAGAATGAGCAGTTCTTC. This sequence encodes CASTRENEQFF.

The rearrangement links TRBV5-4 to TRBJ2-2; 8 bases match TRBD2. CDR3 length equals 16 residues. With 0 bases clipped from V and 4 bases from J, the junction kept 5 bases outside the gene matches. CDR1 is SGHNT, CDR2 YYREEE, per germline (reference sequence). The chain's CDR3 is CASSLGGTRSTGELFF. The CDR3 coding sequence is TGTGCCAGCAGCTTGGGCGGGACTAGAAGCACCGGGGAGCTGTTTTTT.

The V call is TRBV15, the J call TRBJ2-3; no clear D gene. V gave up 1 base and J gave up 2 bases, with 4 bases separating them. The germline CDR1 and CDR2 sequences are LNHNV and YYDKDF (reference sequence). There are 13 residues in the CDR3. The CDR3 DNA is TGTGCCACCAGCAGAGCTATCACAGATACGCAGTATTTT. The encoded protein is CATSRAITDTQYF.

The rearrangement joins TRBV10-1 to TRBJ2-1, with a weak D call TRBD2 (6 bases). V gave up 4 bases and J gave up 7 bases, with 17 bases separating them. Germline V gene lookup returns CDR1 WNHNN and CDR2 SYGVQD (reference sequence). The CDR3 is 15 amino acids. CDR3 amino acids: CASSGPTEGLNEQFF. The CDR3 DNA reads TGCGCCAGCAGTGGCCCTACGGAGGGGTTGAATGAGCAGTTCTTC.

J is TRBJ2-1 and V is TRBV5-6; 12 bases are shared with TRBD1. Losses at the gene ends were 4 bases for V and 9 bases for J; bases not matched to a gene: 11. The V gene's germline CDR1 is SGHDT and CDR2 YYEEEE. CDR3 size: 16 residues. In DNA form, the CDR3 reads TGTGCCAGCAGCAAGCCGGGACAGGGGGCGTTAAGTGAGCAGTTCTTC. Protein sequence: CASSKPGQGALSEQFF.

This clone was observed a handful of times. The DNA of the CDR3 is TGTGCCAGCAGCCAAGAAAGGGTCGGACTAGATACGCAGTATTTT. This translates into CASSQERVGLDTQYF. The V gene is TRBV4-2, the J gene TRBJ2-3, with D perhaps TRBD2 (5 bases). The CDR3 has 15 amino acids. Germline V lookup: CDR1 LGHNA, CDR2 YNFKEQ. V was clipped by 0 bases and J by 5 bases, with 12 bases between them.

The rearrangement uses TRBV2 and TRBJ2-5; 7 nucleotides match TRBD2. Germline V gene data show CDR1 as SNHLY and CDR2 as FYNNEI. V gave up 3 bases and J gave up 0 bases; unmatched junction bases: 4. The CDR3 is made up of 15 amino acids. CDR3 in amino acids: CASSDWGTNQETQYF. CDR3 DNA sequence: TGTGCCAGCAGTGATTGGGGGACTAACCAAGAGACCCAGTACTTC.

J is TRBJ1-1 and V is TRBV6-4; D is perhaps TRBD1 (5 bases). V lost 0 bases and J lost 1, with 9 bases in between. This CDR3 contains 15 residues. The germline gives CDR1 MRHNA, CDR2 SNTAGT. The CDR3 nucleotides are TGTGCCAGCAGTGACTCCCCCGACAGGAACACTGAAGCTTTCTTT. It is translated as CASSDSPDRNTEAFF.

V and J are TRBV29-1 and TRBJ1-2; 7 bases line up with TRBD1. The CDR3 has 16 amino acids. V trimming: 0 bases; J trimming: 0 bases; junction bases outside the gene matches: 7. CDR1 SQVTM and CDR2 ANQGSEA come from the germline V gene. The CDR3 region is CSVEDGQDAANYGYTF. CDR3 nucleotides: TGCAGCGTTGAAGATGGACAGGACGCCGCTAACTATGGCTACACCTTC.

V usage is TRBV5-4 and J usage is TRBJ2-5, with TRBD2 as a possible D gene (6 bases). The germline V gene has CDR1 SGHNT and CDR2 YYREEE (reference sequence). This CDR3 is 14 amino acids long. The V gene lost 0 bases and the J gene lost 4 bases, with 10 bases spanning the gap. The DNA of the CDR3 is TGTGCCAGCAGCTTGGAGGCGGGGTTAGAGACCCAGTACTTC. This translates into CASSLEAGLETQYF.

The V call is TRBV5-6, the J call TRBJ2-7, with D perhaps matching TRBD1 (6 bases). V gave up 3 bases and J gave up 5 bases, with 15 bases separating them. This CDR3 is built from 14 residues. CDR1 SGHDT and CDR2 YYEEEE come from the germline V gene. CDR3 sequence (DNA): TGTGCCAGCAGCTCCGTGAGGGGGAACGACGAGCAGTACGTC. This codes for CASSSVRGNDEQYV.

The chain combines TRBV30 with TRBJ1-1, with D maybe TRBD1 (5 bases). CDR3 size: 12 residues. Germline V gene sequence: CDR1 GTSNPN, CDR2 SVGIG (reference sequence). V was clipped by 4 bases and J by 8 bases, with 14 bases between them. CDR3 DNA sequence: TGTGCCTGGACAGGGTTAGATGACGAAGCTTTCTTT. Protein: CAWTGLDDEAFF.

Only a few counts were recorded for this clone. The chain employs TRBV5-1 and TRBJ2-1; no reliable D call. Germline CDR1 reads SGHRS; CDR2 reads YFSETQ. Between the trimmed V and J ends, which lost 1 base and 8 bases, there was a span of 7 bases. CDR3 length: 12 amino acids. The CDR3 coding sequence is TGCGCCAGCAGCTTGAGTCAGTATGAGCAGTTCTTC. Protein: CASSLSQYEQFF. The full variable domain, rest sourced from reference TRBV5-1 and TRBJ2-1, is KAGVTQTPRYLIKTRGQQVTLSCSPISGHRSVSWYQQTPGQGLQFLFEYFSETQRNKGNFPGRFSGRQFSNSRSEMNVSTLELGDSALYLCASSLSQYEQFFGPGTRLTVL.